These 27 T cell receptor beta chains were all obtained from the same sample, sequenced in a study of blood T cell repertoires in COVID-19. Some clones are missing from TCRdb's copy, which holds only in-frame ones; the method was immunoSEQ multiplex PCR. The profile shows some 350,000 clones, more than 75% of them singletons. Sequences were obtained from PBMCs or T cells enriched from blood (not recorded which). These receptors all stem from a woman under 40 who had recovered from COVID-19.

The V and J genes are TRBV18 and TRBJ1-2, with D possibly matching TRBD1 (5 bases). The V end was cut by 1 base, the J end by 8 bases, with 14 bases between. This CDR3 region has 14 residues. From germline, CDR1 is KGHSH and CDR2 LQKENI. In DNA, the CDR3 is TGTGCCAGCTCACCACAGACAGTTACGAAGGGCTACACCTTC. Residues: CASSPQTVTKGYTF.

The V and J genes are TRBV12-3 or TRBV12-4 and TRBJ2-1; D remains unclear. This CDR3 comprises 11 residues. The V gene lost 2 bases and the J gene lost 10 bases, with 6 bases spanning the gap. The CDR3 is CASSLIEEQFF. The CDR3 bases are TGTGCCAGCAGTTTAATAGAAGAGCAGTTCTTC.

The V call is TRBV12-3 or TRBV12-4, the J call TRBJ2-7; a weak D match, TRBD2 (6 bases). CDR3 size: 11 residues. The V end was cut by 5 bases, the J end by 7 bases, with 9 bases between. The DNA for the CDR3 is TGTGCCAGCAGTCCTGGAGGGGAGCAGTACTTC. The encoded protein is CASSPGGEQYF.

The V call is TRBV6-6, the J call TRBJ2-1; TRBD1 is a possible D gene (5 bases). V lost 4 bases and J lost 6, with 10 bases in between. The germline CDR1 and CDR2 sequences are MNHNY and SVGAGI (reference sequence). There are 13 residues in the CDR3. Here the CDR3 reads CASSLGQANEQFF. DNA for the CDR3: TGTGCCAGCAGTTTGGGGCAGGCCAATGAGCAGTTCTTC.

The CDR3 region is CASSQGRTSAVGYF. Written as DNA, the CDR3 is TGTGCCAGCAGCCAAGGGCGGACTAGCGCCGTAGGGTACTTC. V usage is TRBV3-1 (or the pseudogene TRBV3-2) and J usage is TRBJ2-7, with 9 bases that match TRBD2. The CDR3 consists of 14 residues. Trimming took 1 base from V and 12 from J; bases not matched to a gene: 10. The germline CDR1 and CDR2 sequences are LGHDT and YNNKEL (reference sequence).

The CDR3 sequence: CASSQRESTDTQYF. CDR3 nucleotide sequence: TGCGCCAGCAGCCAACGAGAGTCCACAGATACGCAGTATTTT. The chain combines TRBV5-1 with TRBJ2-3; D gene ambiguous. The CDR3 contains 14 residues. Trimming removed 4 bases from V and 2 bases from J, with 11 bases in between. Germline CDR1 SGHRS, CDR2 YFSETQ.

The table lists this clone with a few counts. The V gene is TRBV2, the J gene TRBJ1-2, with 11 bases fitting TRBD1. The CDR3 contains 16 residues. Unmatched junction bases numbered 5, after V lost 2 bases and J lost 3 bases. Germline assignment: CDR1 SNHLY and CDR2 FYNNEI. CDR3 sequence reads: CASSEFRTGGDYGYTF. The CDR3 DNA sequence: TGTGCCAGCAGTGAATTTCGGACAGGGGGCGACTATGGCTACACCTTC.

The rearrangement links TRBV2 to TRBJ1-1; 7 bases align to TRBD1. V was clipped by 0 bases and J by 4 bases; unmatched bases: 5. This CDR3 has 15 residues. CDR1 and CDR2 from the germline V gene are SNHLY and FYNNEI. CDR3 in amino acids: CASSEALRGITEAFF. CDR3 in DNA: TGTGCCAGCAGTGAAGCGCTCAGGGGGATCACTGAAGCTTTCTTT. Variable domain in full (rest from reference TRBV2 and TRBJ1-1): EPEVTQTPSHQVTQMGQEVILRCVPISNHLYFYWYRQILGQKVEFLVSFYNNEISEKSEIFDDQFSVERPDGSNFTLKIRSTKLEDSAMYFCASSEALRGITEAFFGQGTRLTVV.

This sequence joins TRBV14 and TRBJ1-6; no reliable D call. CDR3 length equals 13 residues. Deletions cut 3 bases from V and 6 bases from J, with 6 bases between. The germline CDR1 and CDR2 sequences are SGHDN and FVKESK. The CDR3 spells CASSHALNSPLHF. In DNA form, the CDR3 reads TGTGCCAGCAGCCACGCACTTAATTCACCCCTCCACTTT.

The gene calls are TRBV19 and TRBJ1-2; D not certain. V gave up 5 bases and J gave up 0 bases, with 22 bases separating them. The CDR3 totals 18 residues. Looked up from germline, CDR1 is LNHDA and CDR2 is SQIVND (reference sequence). CDR3: CASSPPIREEWANYGYTF. The CDR3, as DNA: TGTGCCAGTAGTCCTCCTATTAGGGAGGAGTGGGCTAACTATGGCTACACCTTC.

This rearrangement joins TRBV5-6 to TRBJ1-1; no reliable D call. V lost 0 bases to trimming and J lost 0 bases, with 9 bases between them. Germline V gives CDR1 SGHDT, CDR2 YYEEEE. The CDR3 runs 15 residues. The CDR3 DNA reads TGTGCCAGCAGCTTGGGAGTCCTAGTGAACACTGAAGCTTTCTTT. Its translation: CASSLGVLVNTEAFF.

This clone has just a few counts. The rearrangement joins TRBV19 to TRBJ2-7, with D tentatively TRBD1 (6 bases). The ends were cut back, 4 bases at V and 0 bases at J, with 10 bases in the middle. From germline, CDR1 is LNHDA and CDR2 SQIVND (reference sequence). The CDR3 loop spans 14 amino acids. As DNA, the CDR3 is TGTGCCAGTAGTAAACGGGACAACTCCTACGAGCAGTACTTC. It is translated as CASSKRDNSYEQYF.

V gene TRBV5-4 combines with J gene TRBJ2-7; 11 nucleotides align to TRBD2. This CDR3 spans 15 amino acids. The germline gives CDR1 SGHNT, CDR2 YYREEE (reference sequence). With V trimmed by 4 bases and J by 5 bases, 8 bases remained unmatched. The chain's CDR3 is CASSPFSGGAHEQYF. The CDR3, as DNA: TGTGCCAGCAGCCCATTTAGCGGGGGGGCCCACGAGCAGTACTTC.

The chain employs TRBV14 and TRBJ2-1; 7 nucleotides line up with TRBD2. This CDR3 region has 15 residues. The J segment lost 6 bases and the V segment lost 4 bases, leaving 9 bases of the junction unmatched. Germline V gene lookup returns CDR1 SGHDN and CDR2 FVKESK. The CDR3 here is CASSPRLAYSNEQFF. In DNA, the CDR3 is TGTGCCAGCAGCCCTCGACTAGCTTACAGCAATGAGCAGTTCTTC.

This clone has just one count. The J gene is TRBJ1-1, the V gene TRBV5-5; possibly TRBD1 for D (5 bases). The CDR3 has 17 amino acids. Germline V lookup: CDR1 SGHKS, CDR2 YYEKEE (reference sequence). Trimming shortened V by 0 bases and J by 7 bases, and 22 bases separated the two germline ends. The CDR3 DNA is TGTGCCAGCAGCTTGGATCGGTCAATTCGACAGAGCGATGAAGCTTTCTTT. Amino acids: CASSLDRSIRQSDEAFF.

The sample holds one count of this clone. The V and J genes are TRBV29-1 and TRBJ1-5; TRBD1 aligns across 7 bases. CDR1 is SQVTM and CDR2 is ANQGSEA in the germline V gene. V lost 6 bases, J lost 7 bases, and 9 bases stayed unmatched. The CDR3 covers 13 residues. DNA of the CDR3: TGCAGCGTCTCGACAGGGCTGAAGCAGCCCCAGCATTTT. Translated: CSVSTGLKQPQHF.

The genes are TRBV7-9 and TRBJ2-7, with a possible D match to TRBD1 (5 bases). The CDR3 extends over 12 amino acids. Germline CDR1 reads SEHNR; CDR2 reads FQNEAQ (reference sequence). This CDR3 reads CVCATESYEQYF. CDR3 sequence (DNA): TGTGTCTGCGCGACAGAATCCTACGAGCAGTACTTC.

The count of this clone is one. The chain combines TRBV6-5 with TRBJ1-2; 8 positions agree with TRBD1. The CDR3 runs to 14 residues. The V gene's germline CDR1 is MNHEY and CDR2 SVGAGI. The V and J ends lost 10 bases and 2 bases, in that order; junction bases with no gene match: 9. The CDR3 DNA sequence: TGTGCCACCTGCAGGGGGCTTCCGAACTATGGCTACACCTTC. Translation gives CATCRGLPNYGYTF.

The V and J genes are TRBV7-3 and TRBJ2-6, with no clear D. The V end lost 5 bases, the J end lost 0 bases, and 5 bases lay between the germline ends. This CDR3 has 14 residues. Germline V gene data show CDR1 as SGHTA and CDR2 as FQGTGA. The CDR3 nucleotides are TGTGCCAGCAGCCCCGGCTCTGGGGCCAACGTCCTGACTTTC. It specifies CASSPGSGANVLTF.

A single count supports this clone. J is TRBJ2-1 and V is TRBV28, with 10 bases identical to TRBD2. Germline V lookup: CDR1 MDHEN, CDR2 SYDVKM. Losses at the gene ends were 4 bases for V and 0 bases for J; bases not matched to a gene: 9. The CDR3 is made up of 18 amino acids. The CDR3 reads CASSSTATSGDSYNEQFF. DNA of the CDR3: TGTGCCAGCAGTTCTACCGCCACTAGCGGGGACTCCTACAATGAGCAGTTCTTC.

The chain employs TRBV27 and TRBJ2-3, with 7 bases matching TRBD2. Per germline, CDR1 MNHEY and CDR2 SMNVEV (reference sequence). J gave up 2 bases and V 3 bases, and 5 bases lay outside the gene matches. This CDR3 is 15 amino acids long. The CDR3 DNA reads as TGTGCCAGCAGTTTTGCAGCGGGGATCACAGATACGCAGTATTTT. Translated, it gives CASSFAAGITDTQYF.

V is TRBV5-1 and J is TRBJ1-1; a possible D gene is TRBD1 (5 bases). Germline V lookup: CDR1 SGHRS, CDR2 YFSETQ. CDR3 size: 15 residues. With 0 bases removed from V and 0 bases from J, the gap between germline ends came to 9 bases. CDR3 loop: CASSLAGGLNTEAFF. The CDR3 region has the DNA TGCGCCAGCAGCTTGGCCGGGGGATTGAACACTGAAGCTTTCTTT.

The chain has TRBV6-2 or TRBV6-3 and TRBJ2-3, with D perhaps TRBD1 or TRBD2 (6 bases each). This CDR3 region has 13 residues. The germline V and J ends were trimmed by 6 bases and 2 bases, with 9 bases remaining between them. Germline lookup yields CDR1 MNHEY and CDR2 SVGEGT. The CDR3 nucleotides are TGTGCCAGCAGCCGGGGGCTCACAGATACGCAGTATTTT. It specifies CASSRGLTDTQYF.

The V call is TRBV18, the J call TRBJ2-7; D is unclear. CDR1 KGHSH and CDR2 LQKENI come from the germline V gene. This CDR3 comprises 13 residues. The V end was cut by 3 bases, the J end by 5 bases, with 11 bases between. The CDR3 bases are TGTGCCAGCTCACCCTCCGAGTCACACGAGCAGTACTTC. Its translation is CASSPSESHEQYF.

This chain uses TRBV11-2 with TRBJ2-7; 10 bases match TRBD1. J was trimmed by 0 bases and V by 1 base; bases with no gene match: 3. CDR3 length equals 16 residues. Germline CDR1 SGHAT, CDR2 FQNNGV. The CDR3 nucleotides read TGTGCCAGCAGCTTAGTGGGACAGGGGAGCTCCTACGAGCAGTACTTC. Its protein is CASSLVGQGSSYEQYF.

The chain uses TRBV12-3 or TRBV12-4 and TRBJ2-3; D might be TRBD2 (6 bases). Trimming left V 6 bases short and J 9 bases short, with 16 bases between. The CDR3 contains 13 residues. The CDR3 bases are TGTGCCAGCAGCGAGCCGGGACTCCCGACGCAGTATTTT. This encodes CASSEPGLPTQYF.

This clone turned up a few times. J is TRBJ2-7 and V is TRBV19, with TRBD2 matching over 11 bases. The CDR3 extends over 16 amino acids. J gave up 3 bases and V 5 bases, and 9 bases lay outside the gene matches. CDR1 is LNHDA, CDR2 SQIVND, per germline (reference sequence). The CDR3 DNA sequence: TGTGCCAGTAGTCCCGAACTAGCGGGAGTCGGCTACGAGCAGTACTTC. This gives the protein CASSPELAGVGYEQYF.